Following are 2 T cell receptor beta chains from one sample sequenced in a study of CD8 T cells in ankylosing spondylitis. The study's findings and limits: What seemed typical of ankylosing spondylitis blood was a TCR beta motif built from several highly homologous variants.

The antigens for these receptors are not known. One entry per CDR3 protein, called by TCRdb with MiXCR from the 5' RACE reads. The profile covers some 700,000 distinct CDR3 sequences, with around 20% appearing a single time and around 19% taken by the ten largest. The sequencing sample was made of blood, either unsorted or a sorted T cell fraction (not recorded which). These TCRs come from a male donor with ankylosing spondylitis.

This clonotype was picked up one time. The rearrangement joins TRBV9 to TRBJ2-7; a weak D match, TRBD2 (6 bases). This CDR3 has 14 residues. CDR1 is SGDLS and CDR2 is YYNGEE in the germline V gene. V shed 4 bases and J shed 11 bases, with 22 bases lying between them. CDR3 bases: TGTGCCAGCAGCCCCAGCCCTGAGGGCGGGAAAGAGTACTTC. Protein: CASSPSPEGGKEYF.

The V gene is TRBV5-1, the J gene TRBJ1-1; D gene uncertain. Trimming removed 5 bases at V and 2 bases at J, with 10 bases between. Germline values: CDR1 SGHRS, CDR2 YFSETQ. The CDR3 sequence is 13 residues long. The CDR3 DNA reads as TGCGCCAGCAGTGAATCCGTTAACACTGAAGCTTTCTTT. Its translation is CASSESVNTEAFF.